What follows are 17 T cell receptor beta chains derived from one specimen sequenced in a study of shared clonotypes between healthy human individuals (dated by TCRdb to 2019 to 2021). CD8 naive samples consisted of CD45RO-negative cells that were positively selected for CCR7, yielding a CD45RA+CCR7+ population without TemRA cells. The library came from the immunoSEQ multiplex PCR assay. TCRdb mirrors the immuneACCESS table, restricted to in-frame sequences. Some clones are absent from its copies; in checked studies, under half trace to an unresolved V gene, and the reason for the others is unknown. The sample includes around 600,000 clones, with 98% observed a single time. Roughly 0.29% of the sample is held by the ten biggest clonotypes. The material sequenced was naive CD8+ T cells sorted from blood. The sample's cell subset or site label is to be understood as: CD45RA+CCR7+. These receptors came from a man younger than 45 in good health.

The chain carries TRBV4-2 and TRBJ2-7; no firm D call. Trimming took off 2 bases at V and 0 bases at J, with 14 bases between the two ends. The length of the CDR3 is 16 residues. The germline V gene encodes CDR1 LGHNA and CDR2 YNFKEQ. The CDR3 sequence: CASSQISIGPSYEQYF. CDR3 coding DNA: TGTGCCAGCAGCCAAATCTCCATCGGGCCCTCCTACGAGCAGTACTTC.

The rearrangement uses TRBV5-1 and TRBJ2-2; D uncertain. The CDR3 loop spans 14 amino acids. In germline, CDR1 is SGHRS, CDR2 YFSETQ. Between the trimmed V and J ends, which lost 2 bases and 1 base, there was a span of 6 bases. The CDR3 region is CASSFRKNTGELFF. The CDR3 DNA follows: TGCGCCAGCAGCTTCCGCAAGAACACCGGGGAGCTGTTTTTT.

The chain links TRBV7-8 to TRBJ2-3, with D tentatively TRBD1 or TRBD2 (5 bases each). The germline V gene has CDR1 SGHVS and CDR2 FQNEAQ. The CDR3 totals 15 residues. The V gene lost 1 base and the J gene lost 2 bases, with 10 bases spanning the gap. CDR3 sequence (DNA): TGTGCCAGCAGCTTAGTCGGGGCCTACACAGATACGCAGTATTTT. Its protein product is CASSLVGAYTDTQYF.

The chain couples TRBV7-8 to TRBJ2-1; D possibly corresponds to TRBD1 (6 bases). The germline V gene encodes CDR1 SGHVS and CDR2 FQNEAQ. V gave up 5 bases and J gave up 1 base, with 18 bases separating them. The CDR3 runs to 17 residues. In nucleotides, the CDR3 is TGTGCCAGCAGCACTAAAAACGGGACACGGTCCTACAATGAGCAGTTCTTC. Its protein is CASSTKNGTRSYNEQFF.

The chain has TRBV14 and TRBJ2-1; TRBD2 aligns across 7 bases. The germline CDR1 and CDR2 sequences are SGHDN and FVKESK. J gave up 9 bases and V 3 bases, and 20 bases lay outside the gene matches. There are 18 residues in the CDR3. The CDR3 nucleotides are TGTGCCAGCAGCCACCCTGGACTAGTTGCGATGGGAACTATTGAGCAGTTCTTC. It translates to CASSHPGLVAMGTIEQFF.

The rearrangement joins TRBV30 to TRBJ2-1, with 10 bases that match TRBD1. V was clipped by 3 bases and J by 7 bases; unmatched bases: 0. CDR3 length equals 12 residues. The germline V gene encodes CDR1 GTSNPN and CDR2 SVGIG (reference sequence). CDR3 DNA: TGTGCCTGGAGGGGACAGGGGAATGAGCAGTTCTTC. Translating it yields CAWRGQGNEQFF.

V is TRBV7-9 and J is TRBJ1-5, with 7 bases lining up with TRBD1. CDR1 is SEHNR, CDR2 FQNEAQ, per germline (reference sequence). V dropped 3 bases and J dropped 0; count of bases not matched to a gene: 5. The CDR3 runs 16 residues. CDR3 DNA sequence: TGTGCCAGCAGCTTCCAGACAGGGAGTAGCAATCAGCCCCAGCATTTT. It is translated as CASSFQTGSSNQPQHF. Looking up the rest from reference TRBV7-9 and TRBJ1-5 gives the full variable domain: DTGVSQNPRHKITKRGQNVTFRCDPISEHNRLYWYRQTLGQGPEFLTYFQNEAQLEKSRLLSDRFSAERPKGSFSTLEIQRTEQGDSAMYLCASSFQTGSSNQPQHFGDGTRLSIL.

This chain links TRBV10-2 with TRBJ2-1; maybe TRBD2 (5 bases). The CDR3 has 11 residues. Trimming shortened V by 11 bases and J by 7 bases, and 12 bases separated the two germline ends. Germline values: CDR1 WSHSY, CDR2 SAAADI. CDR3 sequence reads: CAVSPGNEQFF. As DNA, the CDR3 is TGCGCCGTGTCCCCGGGGAATGAGCAGTTCTTC.

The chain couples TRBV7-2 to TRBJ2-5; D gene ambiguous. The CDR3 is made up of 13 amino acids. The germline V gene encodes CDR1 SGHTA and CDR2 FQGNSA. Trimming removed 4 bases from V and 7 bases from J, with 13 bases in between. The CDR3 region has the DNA TGTGCCAGCAGCTCTCCGACGGTGGGGACCCAGTACTTC. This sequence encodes CASSSPTVGTQYF.

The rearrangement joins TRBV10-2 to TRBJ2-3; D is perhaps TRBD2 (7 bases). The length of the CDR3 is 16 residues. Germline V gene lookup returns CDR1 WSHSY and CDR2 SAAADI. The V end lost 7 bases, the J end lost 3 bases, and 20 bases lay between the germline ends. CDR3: CASTVGGAEMTDTQYF. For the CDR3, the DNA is TGCGCCAGCACGGTGGGGGGGGCGGAGATGACAGATACGCAGTATTTT.

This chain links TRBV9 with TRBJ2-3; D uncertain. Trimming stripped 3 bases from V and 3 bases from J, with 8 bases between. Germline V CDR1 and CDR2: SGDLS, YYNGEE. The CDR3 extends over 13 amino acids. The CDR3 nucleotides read TGTGCCAGCAGCGAAGACCGGACAGATACGCAGTATTTT. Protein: CASSEDRTDTQYF.

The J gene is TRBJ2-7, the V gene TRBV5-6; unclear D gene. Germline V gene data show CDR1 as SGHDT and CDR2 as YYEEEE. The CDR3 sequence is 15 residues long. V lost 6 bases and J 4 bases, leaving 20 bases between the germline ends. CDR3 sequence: CASTQTPDLRYEQYF. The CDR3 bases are TGTGCCAGCACCCAAACCCCGGACCTACGGTACGAGCAGTACTTC.

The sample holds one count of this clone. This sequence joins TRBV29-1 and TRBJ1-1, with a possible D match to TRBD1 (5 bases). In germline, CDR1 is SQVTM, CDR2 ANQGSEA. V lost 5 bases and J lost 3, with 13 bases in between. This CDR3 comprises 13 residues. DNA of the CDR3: TGCAGCGTTTTGCCCTTGGGGGACACTGAAGCTTTCTTT. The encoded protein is CSVLPLGDTEAFF.

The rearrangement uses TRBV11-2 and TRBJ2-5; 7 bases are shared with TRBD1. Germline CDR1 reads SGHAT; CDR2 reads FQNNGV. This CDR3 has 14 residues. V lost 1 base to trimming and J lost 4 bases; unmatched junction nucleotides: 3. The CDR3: CASSLAGGVETQYF. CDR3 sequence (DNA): TGTGCCAGCAGCTTAGCAGGGGGTGTAGAGACCCAGTACTTC.

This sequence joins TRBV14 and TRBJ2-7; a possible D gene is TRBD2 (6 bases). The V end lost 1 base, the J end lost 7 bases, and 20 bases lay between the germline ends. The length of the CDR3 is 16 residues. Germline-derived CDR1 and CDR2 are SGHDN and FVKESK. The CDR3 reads CASSQGSGRPGDEQYF. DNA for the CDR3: TGTGCCAGCAGCCAAGGATCCGGGCGCCCGGGGGATGAGCAGTACTTC. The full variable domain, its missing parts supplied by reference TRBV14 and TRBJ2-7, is EAGVTQFPSHSVIEKGQTVTLRCDPISGHDNLYWYRRVMGKEIKFLLHFVKESKQDESGMPNNRFLAERTGGTYSTLKVQPAELEDSGVYFCASSQGSGRPGDEQYFGPGTRLTVT.

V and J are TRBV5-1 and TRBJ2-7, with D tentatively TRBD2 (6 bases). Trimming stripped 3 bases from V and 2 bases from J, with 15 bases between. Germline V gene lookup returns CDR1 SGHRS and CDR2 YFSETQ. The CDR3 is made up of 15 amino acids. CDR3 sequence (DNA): TGCGCCAGCAGCTCGCCGGGGACTGCCCCCTACGAGCAGTACTTC. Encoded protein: CASSSPGTAPYEQYF.

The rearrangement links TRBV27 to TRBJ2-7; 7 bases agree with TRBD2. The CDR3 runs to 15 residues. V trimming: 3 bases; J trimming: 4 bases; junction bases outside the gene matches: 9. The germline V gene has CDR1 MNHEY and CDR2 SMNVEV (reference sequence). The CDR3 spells CASSLAASGRYEQYF. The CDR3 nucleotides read TGTGCCAGCAGTTTGGCGGCTAGCGGAAGATACGAGCAGTACTTC.